The 7 T cell receptor beta chains below were found in one sample sequenced in a study of T-cell reconstitution after alpha-beta-depleted transplantation in children. Unique molecular identifiers were used to barcode this TCRbeta library. TCRdb recomputed calls from the PCR reads with MiXCR, one row per CDR3 protein. The data hold 400,000 to 550,000 distinct CDR3 sequences, with about 10% observed a single time. The sequencing used PBMCs, collected before TCRalphabeta/CD19-depleted stem cell transplant. All receptors come from a child aged 2-9 years with inherited bone marrow failure, due to receive a stem cell transplant.

This clonotype was detected many times. This rearrangement joins TRBV12-3 or TRBV12-4 to TRBJ1-5, with 9 bases fitting TRBD1. Unmatched junction bases numbered 8, after V lost 5 bases and J lost 6 bases. The CDR3 totals 15 residues. DNA for the CDR3: TGTGCCAGCAGTAGATCTGGACAGGGGACTCAGCCCCAGCATTTT. Its protein is CASSRSGQGTQPQHF.

This clonotype was seen a few times. The CDR3 spells CASSKLLAGGTYEQYF. In DNA, the CDR3 is TGCGCCAGCAGCAAGTTACTAGCGGGTGGGACCTACGAGCAGTACTTC. The chain recombines TRBV4-1 with TRBJ2-7; 9 bases agree with TRBD2. The CDR3 contains 16 residues. V trimming: 5 bases; J trimming: 2 bases; junction bases outside the gene matches: 10. Germline V lookup: CDR1 MGHRA, CDR2 YSYEKL.

This clonotype was seen more than once but under ten times. V is TRBV7-2 and J is TRBJ2-3, with 10 bases fitting TRBD2. Germline CDR1 is SGHTA and CDR2 is FQGNSA. The CDR3 has 16 amino acids. V trimming: 5 bases; J trimming: 2 bases; junction bases outside the gene matches: 7. In DNA form, the CDR3 reads TGTGCCAGCAGCCGTATAGCGGGAGGTACCACAGATACGCAGTATTTT. This sequence encodes CASSRIAGGTTDTQYF.

This clonotype was picked up one time. This clone may be a read error of a much larger clone one base away. The gene calls are TRBV18 and TRBJ1-5; tentative D call: TRBD1 (6 bases). The CDR3 is made up of 16 amino acids. With 3 bases removed from V and 4 bases from J, the gap between germline ends came to 16 bases. Germline V gives CDR1 KGHSH, CDR2 LQKENI. CDR3 coding DNA: TGTGCCAGCTCACCCTCGGACAGTGTGGTTAATCAGCCCCAGCATTTT. This sequence encodes CASSPSDSVVNQPQHF.

This clonotype was seen many times. This chain joins TRBV2 and TRBJ2-5; TRBD2 is a possible D gene (6 bases). The CDR3 runs to 13 residues. V lost 6 bases and J lost 5, with 13 bases in between. Germline assignment: CDR1 SNHLY and CDR2 FYNNEI. The CDR3 here is CASRRDPGETQYF. For the CDR3, the DNA is TGTGCCAGCAGGCGGGACCCTGGGGAGACCCAGTACTTC.

This clonotype was counted many times. The J gene is TRBJ2-1, the V gene TRBV5-1; 7 positions match TRBD1. CDR1 is SGHRS and CDR2 is YFSETQ in the germline V gene. CDR3 length: 15 residues. Germline trimming cut 0 bases from V and 6 bases from J; bases unmatched to any gene: 6. The CDR3 protein is CASSLVTGMRNEQFF. CDR3 nucleotides: TGCGCCAGCAGCTTGGTGACAGGGATGCGCAATGAGCAGTTCTTC. Complete variable domain (other parts from reference TRBV5-1 and TRBJ2-1): KAGVTQTPRYLIKTRGQQVTLSCSPISGHRSVSWYQQTPGQGLQFLFEYFSETQRNKGNFPGRFSGRQFSNSRSEMNVSTLELGDSALYLCASSLVTGMRNEQFFGPGTRLTVL.

The rearrangement joins TRBV3-1 to TRBJ2-1; 8 positions match TRBD2. The junction had 4 bases not matched to a gene; V was cut back by 3 bases and J by 0 bases. Germline V gene sequence: CDR1 LGHDT, CDR2 YNNKEL (reference sequence). This CDR3 spans 16 amino acids. This CDR3 is CASSQLTSGSYNEQFF. The DNA of the CDR3 is TGTGCCAGCAGCCAGCTTACTAGCGGCTCCTACAATGAGCAGTTCTTC.